This entry concerns a single TCR beta chain. Its antigen remains unidentified. TCRdb's copy holds only in-frame clones and misses some; the assay was immunoSEQ multiplex PCR. This table has about 54,000 clones, approximately 84% appearing once. These data are taken from a study of OX40 agonist ivuxolimab in advanced cancers. At the level of the study: The treatment was a fully human IgG2 OX40 agonist, ivuxolimab. The study's findings and limits: On average, a greater number of expanded clones characterised CD8+ T cells relative to CD4+. By week 6 at 0.1 to 3.0 mg/kg, blood CD4+ and CD8+ T cells had expanded clonally.

Germline CDR1 and CDR2: SGHAT and FQNNGV. The V gene lost 5 bases and the J gene lost 5 bases, with 15 bases spanning the gap. This CDR3 region has 14 residues. The timepoints at which blood was sampled were baseline, cycle 4 day 1, and cycle 7 day 1. V usage is TRBV11-2 and J usage is TRBJ1-2, with D hard to call. This receptor was identified in an adult with an advanced solid tumor such as melanoma, head and neck, liver or kidney cancer. This specimen consisted of CD4+ or CD8+ T cells sorted from blood, obtained in a trial of the OX40 agonist ivuxolimab. As DNA, the CDR3 is TGTGCCAGCAGCCCTACTTGGGGAGAGTATGGCTACACCTTC. Its translation is CASSPTWGEYGYTF.